Listed below are T cell receptor beta chains from one sample, sequenced in a study of T cells in Graves' hyperthyroidism and ophthalmopathy. Via MiXCR, TCRdb re-called the multiplex PCR reads, giving one row per CDR3 protein. The table shows 93,000 or so distinct CDR3 sequences, with 47% occurring only once. The sample comprised blood. These receptors were obtained from a man aged 40-49 years with Graves' hyperthyroidism. CDR3s include the opening cysteine and the closing phenylalanine or tryptophan. D genes are given only for firm matches. Clone size, where shown, is once, few, many, or a class for clones that have expanded.

TRBJ2-1,TRBD2,TRBV29-1,NA,CSWNSGTGSYNEQFF,TGCAGCTGGAATAGCGGGACCGGCTCCTACAATGAGCAGTTCTTC
TRBJ1-1,NA,TRBV9,many,CASSEGVMNTEAFF,TGTGCCAGCAGCGAGGGGGTTATGAACACTGAAGCTTTCTTT
TRBJ2-5,TRBD2,TRBV7-2,many,CASSPGLAQETQYF,TGTGCCAGCAGCCCGGGACTAGCCCAAGAGACCCAGTACTTC
TRBJ2-1,TRBD1,TRBV7-8,NA,CASSLKAGTDLFEQFF,TGTGCCAGCAGCTTAAAGGCCGGGACAGACCTATTCGAGCAGTTCTTC
TRBJ2-3,NA,TRBV11-2,many,CASSLSYRTDTQYF,TGTGCCAGCAGCTTGAGCTACCGCACAGATACGCAGTATTTT
TRBJ2-5,NA,TRBV28,many,CASSLSTAAKETQYF,TGTGCCAGCAGTTTATCGACAGCGGCAAAAGAGACCCAGTACTTC
TRBJ1-1,NA,TRBV27,NA,CASSFGYRRNTEAFF,TGTGCCAGCAGTTTTGGGTACAGAAGAAACACTGAAGCTTTCTTT
TRBJ1-2,TRBD1,TRBV5-1,NA,CASSSIQGGYGYTF,TGCGCCAGCAGCTCCATACAGGGGGGGTATGGCTACACCTTC
TRBJ2-1,NA,TRBV19,many,CASRMGLNEQFF,TGTGCCAGTAGAATGGGGCTGAATGAGCAGTTCTTC
TRBJ2-1,TRBD2,TRBV11-1,many,CASSSPGLAESYNEQFF,TGTGCCAGCAGCTCACCGGGACTAGCGGAGTCGTACAATGAGCAGTTCTTC
TRBJ2-3,NA,TRBV6-4,many,CASSATGSTDTQYF,TGTGCCAGCAGTGCGACAGGTAGCACAGATACGCAGTATTTT
TRBJ1-6,NA,TRBV28,many,CASRGDISPLHF,TGTGCCAGCAGGGGGGACATCTCACCCCTCCACTTT
TRBJ2-3,NA,TRBV29-1,NA,CSFTDTQYF,TGCAGCTTCACAGATACGCAGTATTTT
TRBJ2-3,TRBD2,TRBV4-2,NA,CASSQDLTSGRAGDTQYF,TGTGCCAGCAGCCAAGATCTGACTAGCGGGAGGGCCGGGGATACGCAGTATTTT
TRBJ1-3,NA,TRBV6-6,many,CASSYERAKEGNTIYF,TGTGCCAGCAGTTACGAAAGGGCCAAGGAAGGAAACACCATATATTTT
TRBJ2-7,NA,TRBV6-6,many,CASSPSSISYEQYF,TGTGCCAGCAGTCCTAGCTCAATCTCCTACGAGCAGTACTTC
TRBJ1-2,NA,TRBV7-6,NA,CASSSEGRDGYTF,TGTGCCAGCAGCTCTGAGGGAAGAGATGGCTACACCTTC
TRBJ2-2,NA,TRBV7-3,many,CASSPPGSRTGELFF,TGTGCCAGCAGCCCACCGGGCAGTAGAACCGGGGAGCTGTTTTTT
TRBJ2-1,TRBD2,TRBV25-1,NA,CASSDIRTSGGDEQFF,TGTGCCAGCAGTGATATTCGGACTAGCGGGGGGGATGAGCAGTTCTTC
TRBJ2-7,NA,TRBV28,few,CASSPIPLLSSEQYF,TGTGCCAGCAGTCCCATCCCTTTGTTAAGCTCCGAGCAGTACTTC
TRBJ1-6,NA,TRBV27,many,CASSSTEFNSPLHF,TGTGCCAGCAGTTCGACTGAGTTTAATTCACCCCTCCACTTT
TRBJ2-1,NA,TRBV6-2/TRBV6-3,many,CASGRTGNEQFF,TGTGCCAGCGGTCGAACAGGCAATGAGCAGTTCTTC
TRBJ2-7,TRBD2,TRBV5-8,few,CASSPYRILTGTSGRAFYEQYF,TGTGCCAGCAGCCCGTACCGGATACTTACCGGGACTAGCGGGAGGGCCTTCTACGAGCAGTACTTC
TRBJ1-6,NA,TRBV24-1,NA,CATSDGGPTNSPLHF,TGTGCCACCAGTGATGGGGGACCGACCAATTCACCCCTCCACTTT
TRBJ1-2,NA,TRBV5-1,many,CASSTEPDTYGYTF,TGCGCCAGCAGCACAGAACCAGACACCTATGGCTACACCTTC
TRBJ2-7,NA,TRBV20-1,many,CSAFWLSEQYF,TGCAGTGCTTTTTGGCTGTCCGAGCAGTACTTC
TRBJ2-3,NA,TRBV27,NA,CASSFQGWTDTQYF,TGTGCCAGCAGTTTTCAGGGGTGGACAGATACGCAGTATTTT
TRBJ2-3,TRBD2,TRBV7-8,many,CASSLGLAGTDTQYF,TGTGCCAGCAGCTTAGGACTAGCGGGCACAGATACGCAGTATTTT
TRBJ1-1,NA,TRBV18,NA,CASSPQPGTMNTEAFF,TGTGCCAGCTCACCCCAACCAGGAACCATGAACACTGAAGCTTTCTTT
TRBJ1-1,TRBD1,TRBV7-9,few,CASSSRQGDTEAFF,TGTGCCAGCAGCTCGCGACAGGGGGACACTGAAGCTTTCTTT
TRBJ2-1,TRBD2,TRBV5-1,many,CASSWTSGSSYNEQFF,TGCGCCAGCAGCTGGACTAGCGGGAGCTCCTACAATGAGCAGTTCTTC
TRBJ1-2,TRBD1,TRBV9,many,CASSGEGQFNYGYTF,TGTGCCAGCAGCGGAGAGGGACAGTTTAACTATGGCTACACCTTC
TRBJ1-1,TRBD1,TRBV10-3,once,CAISESNRGRTEAFF,TGTGCCATCAGTGAGTCCAACAGGGGGCGTACTGAAGCTTTCTTT
TRBJ2-7,NA,TRBV7-7,many,CASSLEQGYEQYF,TGTGCTAGCAGCTTAGAACAGGGCTACGAGCAGTACTTC
TRBJ2-7,TRBD1,TRBV7-3,NA,CASKMGTGNYEQYF,TGTGCCAGCAAAATGGGGACAGGGAACTACGAGCAGTACTTC
TRBJ2-3,NA,TRBV5-1,many,CASSLDGGPDTQYF,TGCGCCAGCAGCTTAGACGGGGGGCCAGATACGCAGTATTTT
TRBJ2-7,NA,TRBV19,many,CASSVPGDGLYEQYF,TGTGCCAGTAGCGTCCCGGGGGACGGGCTCTACGAGCAGTACTTC
TRBJ1-5,NA,TRBV5-1,many,CASSLGPEFNQPQHF,TGCGCCAGCAGCTTAGGACCGGAATTCAATCAGCCCCAGCATTTT
TRBJ2-7,TRBD1,TRBV20-1,many,CSARAMTGTGAVYEQYF,TGCAGTGCTAGAGCGATGACTGGGACAGGGGCGGTCTACGAGCAGTACTTC
TRBJ1-2,TRBD1,TRBV4-2,many,CASSHAGTGGGVGYTF,TGTGCCAGCAGCCACGCCGGGACAGGGGGCGGAGTAGGCTACACCTTC
TRBJ2-1,TRBD1,TRBV6-6,many,CASIPPGQGSNEQFF,TGTGCCAGCATACCGCCGGGACAGGGATCCAATGAGCAGTTCTTC
TRBJ2-1,NA,TRBV5-1,NA,CASNLVGNSYNGQFF,TGCGCCAGCAACTTGGTCGGCAACTCCTACAATGGGCAGTTCTTC